The 17 T cell receptor beta chains below all came from one sample that was sequenced in a study of blood T cell repertoires in COVID-19. Some clones are missing from TCRdb's copy, which holds only in-frame ones; the method was immunoSEQ multiplex PCR. The table lists about 87,000 clones, around four fifths of them singletons, with over 15% in the top ten. The sample taken for sequencing was peripheral blood. All receptors come from a woman aged 60-75 years with acute or convalescent COVID-19.

The rearrangement uses TRBV11-2 and TRBJ2-7, with 12 nucleotides matching TRBD2. With 5 bases clipped from V and 2 bases from J, the junction kept 7 bases outside the gene matches. The germline gives CDR1 SGHAT, CDR2 FQNNGV. CDR3 length: 16 residues. The CDR3 sequence is CASSLLRTSGTYEQYF. CDR3 coding DNA: TGTGCCAGCAGCCTTCTACGGACTAGCGGGACCTACGAGCAGTACTTC.

The J gene is TRBJ1-4, the V gene TRBV9; 7 bases fit TRBD1. Losses at the gene ends were 4 bases for V and 5 bases for J; bases not matched to a gene: 14. CDR1 SGDLS and CDR2 YYNGEE come from the germline V gene. The CDR3 length is 17 residues. CDR3 residues: CASSPRQIQGGNEKLFF. The CDR3 DNA sequence: TGTGCCAGCAGCCCCCGCCAAATCCAGGGGGGCAATGAAAAACTGTTTTTT. Full variable domain (outside the CDR3, taken from reference TRBV9 and TRBJ1-4): DSGVTQTPKHLITATGQRVTLRCSPRSGDLSVYWYQQSLDQGLQFLIQYYNGEERAKGNILERFSAQQFPDLHSELNLSSLELGDSALYFCASSPRQIQGGNEKLFFGSGTQLSVL.

The chain combines TRBV19 with TRBJ1-1; D is undetermined. The CDR3 loop spans 15 amino acids. Germline V gives CDR1 LNHDA, CDR2 SQIVND (reference sequence). V was shortened by 3 bases and J by 0 bases, with 11 bases between the two germline ends. The CDR3 coding sequence is TGTGCCAGTAGTATCGAGCAACTTATGAACACTGAAGCTTTCTTT. Amino acids: CASSIEQLMNTEAFF.

The V and J genes are TRBV7-2 and TRBJ1-1; the D gene is possibly TRBD1 (6 bases). The CDR3 runs 19 residues. V lost 1 base and J lost 0, with 21 bases in between. CDR1 SGHTA and CDR2 FQGNSA come from the germline V gene. CDR3 nucleotides: TGTGCCAGCAGCTTAGGGAGTGGGACATCAAAATCCATGAACACTGAAGCTTTCTTT. Encoded protein: CASSLGSGTSKSMNTEAFF.

Details on this clone: The junction departs from germline at one end; a sequencing error may be responsible. The V gene is TRBV7-7, the J gene TRBJ2-1; TRBD2 matches 10 bases. CDR1 and CDR2 (germline): SSHAT, FNYEAQ (reference sequence). The CDR3 runs to 19 residues. The CDR3 region is CASSGRVTVARPSYNEQFF. The CDR3 nucleotides read TGTGCTAGCAGCGGGAGGGTGACAGTGGCGCGGCCTTCCTACAATGAGCAGTTCTTC.

V is TRBV11-3 and J is TRBJ2-1; 7 nucleotides align to TRBD1. The V segment lost 5 bases and the J segment 2 bases; nucleotides outside the gene matches: 6. The CDR3 spans 15 residues. Germline V lookup: CDR1 SGHNT, CDR2 YENEEA. The CDR3 here is CASSPTGTAYNEQFF. Written as DNA, the CDR3 is TGTGCCAGCAGCCCGACCGGGACAGCCTACAATGAGCAGTTCTTC.

J is TRBJ1-1 and V is TRBV10-3, with D uncertain. V was trimmed by 4 bases and J by 4 bases, leaving 10 bases between them. The CDR3 loop spans 13 amino acids. CDR1 and CDR2 (germline): ENHRY, SYGVKD. DNA for the CDR3: TGTGCCATCAGTGGTAGCGGAGTCACTGAAGCTTTCTTT. Residues: CAISGSGVTEAFF.

The V call is TRBV9, the J call TRBJ1-6, with D perhaps matching TRBD1 (6 bases). The CDR3 runs 14 residues. V lost 2 bases to trimming and J lost 7 bases, with 10 bases between them. Germline V gene lookup returns CDR1 SGDLS and CDR2 YYNGEE. The CDR3 is CASSVRGNNSPLHF. CDR3 sequence (DNA): TGTGCCAGCAGCGTCAGGGGTAACAATTCACCCCTCCACTTT. The full variable domain, its missing parts supplied by reference TRBV9 and TRBJ1-6, is DSGVTQTPKHLITATGQRVTLRCSPRSGDLSVYWYQQSLDQGLQFLIQYYNGEERAKGNILERFSAQQFPDLHSELNLSSLELGDSALYFCASSVRGNNSPLHFGNGTRLTVT.

This clone was detected once. V and J are TRBV6-2 or TRBV6-3 and TRBJ2-3, with 14 bases identical to TRBD2. The V gene end was trimmed by 4 bases and the J gene end by 3 bases; junction bases not matched to a gene: 15. The CDR3 loop spans 20 amino acids. Per germline, CDR1 MNHEY and CDR2 SVGEGT. The CDR3 sequence: CASSFPGTSGSGVYTDTQYF. Written as DNA, the CDR3 is TGTGCCAGCAGTTTTCCCGGGACTAGCGGGAGCGGGGTGTATACAGATACGCAGTATTTT.

The chain combines TRBV5-1 with TRBJ1-2; TRBD1 agrees at 9 bases. V lost 3 bases and J lost 6; bases outside the gene matches: 6. Looked up from germline, CDR1 is SGHRS and CDR2 is YFSETQ. This CDR3 is 14 amino acids long. CDR3 amino acids: CASSSDRGWNGYTF. In nucleotides, the CDR3 is TGCGCCAGCAGCTCCGACAGGGGGTGGAATGGCTACACCTTC.

This sequence joins TRBV9 and TRBJ2-5, with 9 bases identical to TRBD1. This CDR3 has 13 amino acids. Germline CDR1 is SGDLS and CDR2 is YYNGEE. V was clipped by 3 bases and J by 5 bases; unmatched bases: 2. CDR3 DNA sequence: TGTGCCAGCAGCGAGACAGGGGGGGAGACCCAGTACTTC. Translated, it gives CASSETGGETQYF.

The CDR3 is CASEGAGFVAEQYF. In DNA, the CDR3 is TGTGCCAGCGAGGGGGCAGGCTTCGTCGCCGAGCAGTACTTC. The chain couples TRBV3-1 (or the pseudogene TRBV3-2) to TRBJ2-7; 7 bases are a match to TRBD1. Germline CDR1 and CDR2: LGHDT and YNNKEL (reference sequence). V lost 8 bases to trimming and J lost 6 bases; unmatched junction nucleotides: 13. The CDR3 is made up of 14 amino acids.

The J gene is TRBJ1-2, the V gene TRBV29-1; 8 bases map to TRBD1. The CDR3 runs 13 residues. Trimming at V came to 4 bases and at J to 2 bases, leaving 3 bases not matched to a gene. CDR1 and CDR2 (germline): SQVTM, ANQGSEA. The CDR3 DNA follows: TGCAGCGTTGTAGGGACAGGAAACTATGGCTACACCTTC. It translates to CSVVGTGNYGYTF.

This rearrangement joins TRBV18 to TRBJ1-1, with D tentatively TRBD1 (5 bases). V lost 4 bases, J lost 0 bases, and 6 bases lay in between. Germline assignment: CDR1 KGHSH and CDR2 LQKENI. This CDR3 region has 13 residues. Written as DNA, the CDR3 is TGTGCCAGCTCACAGACAGTGAACACTGAAGCTTTCTTT. The encoded protein is CASSQTVNTEAFF.

V usage is TRBV6-5 and J usage is TRBJ1-2, with D possibly matching TRBD1 (6 bases). CDR1 is MNHEY, CDR2 SVGAGI, per germline. The V end lost 6 bases, the J end lost 8 bases, and 10 bases lay between the germline ends. This CDR3 contains 11 residues. CDR3 nucleotides: TGTGCCAGCAGCTGGGGGGGCGGCTACACCTTC. Its translation is CASSWGGGYTF.

The rearrangement joins TRBV5-1 to TRBJ1-1; 8 bases agree with TRBD1. The ends lost 4 bases at V and 6 bases at J; junction bases unmatched: 8. The CDR3 runs to 14 residues. Germline lookup yields CDR1 SGHRS and CDR2 YFSETQ. The CDR3 DNA reads as TGCGCCAGCAGCATTGACAGGGGATGGGCTGAAGCTTTCTTT. Encoded protein: CASSIDRGWAEAFF.

The chain uses TRBV2 and TRBJ1-1, with 7 bases lining up with TRBD1. Germline V CDR1 and CDR2: SNHLY, FYNNEI. This CDR3 region has 15 residues. V gave up 1 base and J gave up 2 bases; unmatched junction bases: 4. The CDR3 loop is CASSEGRGRNTEAFF. DNA of the CDR3: TGTGCCAGCAGTGAAGGGAGGGGGCGAAACACTGAAGCTTTCTTT.